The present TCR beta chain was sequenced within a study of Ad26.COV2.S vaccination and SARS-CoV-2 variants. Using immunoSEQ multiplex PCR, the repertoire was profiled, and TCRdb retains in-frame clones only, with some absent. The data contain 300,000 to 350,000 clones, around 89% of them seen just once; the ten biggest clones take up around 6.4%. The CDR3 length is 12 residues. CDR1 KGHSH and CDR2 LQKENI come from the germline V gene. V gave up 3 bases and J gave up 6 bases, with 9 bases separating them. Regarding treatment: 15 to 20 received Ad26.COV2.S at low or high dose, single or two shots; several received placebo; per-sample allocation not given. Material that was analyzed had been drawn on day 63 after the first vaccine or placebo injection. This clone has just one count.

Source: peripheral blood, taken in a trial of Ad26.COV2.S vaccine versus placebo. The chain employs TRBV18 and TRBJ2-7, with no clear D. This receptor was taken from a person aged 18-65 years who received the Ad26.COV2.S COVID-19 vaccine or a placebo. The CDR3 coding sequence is TGTGCCAGCTCACCGTCCAGACCCGAGCAGTACTTC. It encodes CASSPSRPEQYF.